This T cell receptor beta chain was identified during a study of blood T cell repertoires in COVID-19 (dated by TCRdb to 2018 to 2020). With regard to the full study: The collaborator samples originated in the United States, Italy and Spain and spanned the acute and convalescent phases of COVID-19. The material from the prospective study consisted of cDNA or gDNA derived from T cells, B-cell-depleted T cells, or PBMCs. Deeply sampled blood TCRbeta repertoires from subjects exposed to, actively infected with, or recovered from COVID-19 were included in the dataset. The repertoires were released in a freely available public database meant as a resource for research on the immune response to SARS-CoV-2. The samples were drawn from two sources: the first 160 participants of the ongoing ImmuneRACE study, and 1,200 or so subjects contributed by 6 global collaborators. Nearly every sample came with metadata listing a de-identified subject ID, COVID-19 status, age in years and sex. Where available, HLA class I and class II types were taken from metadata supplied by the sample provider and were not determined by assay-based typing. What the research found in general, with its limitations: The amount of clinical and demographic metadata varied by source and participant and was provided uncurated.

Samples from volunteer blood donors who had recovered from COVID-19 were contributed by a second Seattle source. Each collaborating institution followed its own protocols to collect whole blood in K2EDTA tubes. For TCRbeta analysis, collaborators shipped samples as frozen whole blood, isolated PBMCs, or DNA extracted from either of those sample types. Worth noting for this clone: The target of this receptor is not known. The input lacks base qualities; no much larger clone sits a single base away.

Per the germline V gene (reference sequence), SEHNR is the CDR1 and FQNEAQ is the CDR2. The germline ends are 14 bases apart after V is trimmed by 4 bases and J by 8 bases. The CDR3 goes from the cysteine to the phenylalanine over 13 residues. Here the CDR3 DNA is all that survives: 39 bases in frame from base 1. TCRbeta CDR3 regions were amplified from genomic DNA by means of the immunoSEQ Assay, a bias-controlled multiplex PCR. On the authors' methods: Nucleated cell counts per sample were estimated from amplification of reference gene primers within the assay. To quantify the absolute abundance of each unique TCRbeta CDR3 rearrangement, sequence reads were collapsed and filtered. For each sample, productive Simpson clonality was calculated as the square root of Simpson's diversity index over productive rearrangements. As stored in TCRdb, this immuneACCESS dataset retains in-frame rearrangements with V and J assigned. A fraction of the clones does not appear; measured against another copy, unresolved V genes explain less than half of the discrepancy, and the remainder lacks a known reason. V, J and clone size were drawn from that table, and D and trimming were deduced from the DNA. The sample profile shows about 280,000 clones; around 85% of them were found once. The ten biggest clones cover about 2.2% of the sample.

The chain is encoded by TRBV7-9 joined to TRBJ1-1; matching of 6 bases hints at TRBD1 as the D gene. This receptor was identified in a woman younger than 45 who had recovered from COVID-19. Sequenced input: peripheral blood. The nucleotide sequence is TGTGCCAGCAGCTCCGCTGGACAGAAAGAAGCTTTCTTT. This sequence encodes CASSSAGQKEAFF. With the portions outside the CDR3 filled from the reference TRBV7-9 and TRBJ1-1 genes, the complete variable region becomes DTGVSQNPRHKITKRGQNVTFRCDPISEHNRLYWYRQTLGQGPEFLTYFQNEAQLEKSRLLSDRFSAERPKGSFSTLEIQRTEQGDSAMYLCASSSAGQKEAFFGQGTRLTVV.